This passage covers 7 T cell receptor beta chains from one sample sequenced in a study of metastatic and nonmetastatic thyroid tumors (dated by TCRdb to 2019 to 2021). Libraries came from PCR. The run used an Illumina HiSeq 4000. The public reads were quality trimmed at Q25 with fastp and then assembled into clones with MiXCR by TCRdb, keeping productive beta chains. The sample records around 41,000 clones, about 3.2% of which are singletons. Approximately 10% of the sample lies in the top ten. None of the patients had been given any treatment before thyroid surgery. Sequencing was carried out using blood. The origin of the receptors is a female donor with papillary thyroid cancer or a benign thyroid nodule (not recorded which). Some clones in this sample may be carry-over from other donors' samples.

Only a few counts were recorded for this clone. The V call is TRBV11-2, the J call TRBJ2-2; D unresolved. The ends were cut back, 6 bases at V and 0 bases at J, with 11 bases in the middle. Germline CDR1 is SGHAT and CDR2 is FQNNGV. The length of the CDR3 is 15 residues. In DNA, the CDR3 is TGTGCCAGCAGAAAACAGACCACGAACACCGGGGAGCTGTTTTTT. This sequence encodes CASRKQTTNTGELFF.

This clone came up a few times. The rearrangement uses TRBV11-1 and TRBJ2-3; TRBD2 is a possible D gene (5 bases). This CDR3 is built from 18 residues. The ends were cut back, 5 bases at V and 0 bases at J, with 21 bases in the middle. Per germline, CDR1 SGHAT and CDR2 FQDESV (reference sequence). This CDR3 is CASSLPGGRGTSTDTQYF. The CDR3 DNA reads TGTGCCAGCAGCCTTCCCGGCGGGCGCGGTACTAGCACAGATACGCAGTATTTT.

The CDR3 nucleotides are TGTGCCAGCAGCTTAGGCGGGGAACGCGGCTACACCTTC. This translates into CASSLGGERGYTF. The chain recombines TRBV7-9 with TRBJ1-2; D is unresolved. The germline CDR1 and CDR2 sequences are SEHNR and FQNEAQ (reference sequence). CDR3 size: 13 residues. V lost 1 base and J 8 bases, leaving 11 bases between the germline ends.

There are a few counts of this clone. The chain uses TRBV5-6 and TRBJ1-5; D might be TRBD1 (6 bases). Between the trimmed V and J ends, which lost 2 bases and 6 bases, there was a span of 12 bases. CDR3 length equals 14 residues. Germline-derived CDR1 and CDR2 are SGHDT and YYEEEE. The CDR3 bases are TGTGCCAGCAGCTTCGGGACACTTCCTCAGCCCCAGCATTTT. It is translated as CASSFGTLPQPQHF.

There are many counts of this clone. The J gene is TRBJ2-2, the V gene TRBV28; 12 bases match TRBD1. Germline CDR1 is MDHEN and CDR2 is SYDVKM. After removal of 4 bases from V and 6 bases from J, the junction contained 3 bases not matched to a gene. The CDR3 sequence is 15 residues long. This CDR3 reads CASSSGTGGAGELFF. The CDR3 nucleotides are TGTGCCAGCAGTTCCGGGACAGGGGGCGCCGGGGAGCTGTTTTTT. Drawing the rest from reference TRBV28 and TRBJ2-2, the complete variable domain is DVKVTQSSRYLVKRTGEKVFLECVQDMDHENMFWYRQDPGLGLRLIYFSYDVKMKEKGDIPEGYSVSREKKERFSLILESASTNQTSMYLCASSSGTGGAGELFFGEGSRLTVL.

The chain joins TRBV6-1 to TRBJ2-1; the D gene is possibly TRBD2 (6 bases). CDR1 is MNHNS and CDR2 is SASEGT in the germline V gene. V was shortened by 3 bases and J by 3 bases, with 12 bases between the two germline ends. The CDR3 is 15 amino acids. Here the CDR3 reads CASSDEGGDYNEQFF. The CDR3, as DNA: TGTGCCAGCAGTGATGAGGGAGGCGACTACAATGAGCAGTTCTTC.

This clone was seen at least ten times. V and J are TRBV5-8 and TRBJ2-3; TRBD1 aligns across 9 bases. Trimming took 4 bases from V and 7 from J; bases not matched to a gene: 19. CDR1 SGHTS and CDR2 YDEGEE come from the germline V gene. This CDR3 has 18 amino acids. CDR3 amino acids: CASSRLRWTAQGANTQYF. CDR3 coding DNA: TGTGCCAGCAGCCGACTAAGGTGGACGGCACAGGGGGCTAATACGCAGTATTTT.